The 21 T cell receptor beta chains presented below share a single source sample, sequenced in a study of cytomegalovirus exposure and HLA in healthy donors. The PCR contained 60 Vbeta and 13 Jbeta primers. TCRdb keeps only in-frame clones here, not all; method: immunoSEQ multiplex PCR. The sample contains approximately 100,000 clones, approximately 72% of which appear only once. The sequencing sample was made of PBMCs. The origin of the receptors is a male donor in good health and CMV-seropositive.

This clone was seen just once. CDR3 amino acids: CATSRERTAHNSPLHF. In nucleotides, the CDR3 is TGTGCCACCAGCAGAGAGCGGACAGCCCATAATTCACCCCTCCACTTT. The rearrangement joins TRBV15 to TRBJ1-6, with TRBD1 as a possible D gene (6 bases). The CDR3 runs 16 residues. V lost 0 bases and J lost 5, with 11 bases in between. The germline V gene has CDR1 LNHNV and CDR2 YYDKDF (reference sequence).

The chain combines TRBV13 with TRBJ1-2; possibly TRBD1 for D (5 bases). Germline V lookup: CDR1 PRHDT, CDR2 FYEKMQ (reference sequence). The CDR3 has 14 amino acids. The V end was cut by 7 bases, the J end by 1 base, with 13 bases between. The CDR3 reads CASTRGVGNYGYTF. CDR3 DNA: TGTGCCAGCACAAGGGGCGTGGGTAACTATGGCTACACCTTC.

The rearrangement joins TRBV19 to TRBJ1-5, with D perhaps TRBD1 (5 bases). Germline loops: CDR1 LNHDA, CDR2 SQIVND (reference sequence). V lost 1 base to trimming and J lost 5 bases, with 21 bases between them. The length of the CDR3 is 18 residues. The CDR3 sequence is CASSIGPLRRGRDQPQHF. Here the CDR3 DNA reads TGTGCCAGTAGTATAGGTCCCCTTAGGAGGGGAAGAGATCAGCCCCAGCATTTT. The full variable domain, rest sourced from reference TRBV19 and TRBJ1-5, is DGGITQSPKYLFRKEGQNVTLSCEQNLNHDAMYWYRQDPGQGLRLIYYSQIVNDFQKGDIAEGYSVSREKKESFPLTVTSAQKNPTAFYLCASSIGPLRRGRDQPQHFGDGTRLSIL.

This sequence joins TRBV4-2 and TRBJ2-7, with 8 bases that match TRBD2. Trimming at V came to 1 base and at J to 2 bases, leaving 1 base not matched to a gene. The CDR3 runs 14 residues. Germline values: CDR1 LGHNA, CDR2 YNFKEQ. The CDR3 DNA is TGTGCCAGCAGCCAAGGTAGCGGGGCCTACGAGCAGTACTTC. Amino acids: CASSQGSGAYEQYF.

This clone occurred once. The chain carries TRBV2 and TRBJ2-1; TRBD2 might be the D (6 bases). Germline CDR1 reads SNHLY; CDR2 reads FYNNEI. The CDR3 extends over 16 amino acids. Trimming removed 2 bases at V and 6 bases at J, with 17 bases between. CDR3 residues: CASSETGGLVSNEQFF. The CDR3 coding sequence is TGTGCCAGCAGTGAAACCGGGGGACTTGTTTCCAATGAGCAGTTCTTC.

The genes are TRBV5-5 and TRBJ1-3; no firm D call. Germline V gene lookup returns CDR1 SGHKS and CDR2 YYEKEE (reference sequence). This CDR3 spans 13 amino acids. Trimming cost V 2 bases and J 4 bases, with 7 bases left between them. The CDR3 here is CASSFQTGNTIYF. CDR3 sequence (DNA): TGTGCCAGCAGCTTCCAGACAGGAAACACCATATATTTT.

The rearrangement joins TRBV29-1 to TRBJ2-6, with TRBD2 matching 12 bases. Germline V CDR1 and CDR2: SQVTM, ANQGSEA. The CDR3 is 16 residues long. The ends lost 8 bases at V and 1 base at J; junction bases unmatched: 6. The CDR3 protein is CSCRLAGDSGANVLTF. For the CDR3, the DNA is TGCAGCTGCCGACTAGCGGGGGATTCTGGGGCCAACGTCCTGACTTTC. Filled out from reference TRBV29-1 and TRBJ2-6, the complete variable domain reads SAVISQKPSRDICQRGTSLTIQCQVDSQVTMMFWYRQQPGQSLTLIATANQGSEATYESGFVIDKFPISRPNLTFSTLTVSNMSPEDSSIYLCSCRLAGDSGANVLTFGAGSRLTVL.

The rearrangement links TRBV7-2 to TRBJ1-4, with D possibly matching TRBD1 (5 bases). The V gene lost 5 bases and the J gene lost 4 bases, with 17 bases spanning the gap. The CDR3 sequence is 16 residues long. Germline V gene sequence: CDR1 SGHTA, CDR2 FQGNSA. This CDR3 reads CASSPSPLGLNEKLFF. For the CDR3, the DNA is TGTGCCAGCAGCCCGAGCCCGTTGGGGCTTAATGAAAAACTGTTTTTT. Full variable domain (remainder filled in from reference TRBV7-2 and TRBJ1-4): GAGVSQSPSNKVTEKGKDVELRCDPISGHTALYWYRQSLGQGLEFLIYFQGNSAPDKSGLPSDRFSAERTGGSVSTLTIQRTQQEDSAVYLCASSPSPLGLNEKLFFGSGTQLSVL.

CDR3 protein: CASSQIPGAQPQHF. CDR3 sequence (DNA): TGTGCCAGCAGTCAGATTCCAGGGGCTCAGCCCCAGCATTTT. This chain uses TRBV27 with TRBJ1-5, with TRBD1 as a possible D gene (6 bases). Trimming removed 5 bases from V and 6 bases from J, with 14 bases in between. From germline, CDR1 is MNHEY and CDR2 SMNVEV (reference sequence). This CDR3 region has 14 residues.

The chain has TRBV7-2 and TRBJ1-5; 7 positions match TRBD1. V gave up 5 bases and J gave up 6 bases; unmatched junction bases: 4. This CDR3 comprises 13 residues. CDR1 is SGHTA and CDR2 is FQGNSA in the germline V gene. The CDR3 region has the DNA TGTGCCAGCAGCCTGACAGGGTCTCAGCCCCAGCATTTT. The encoded protein is CASSLTGSQPQHF. The full variable domain, its missing parts supplied by reference TRBV7-2 and TRBJ1-5, is GAGVSQSPSNKVTEKGKDVELRCDPISGHTALYWYRQSLGQGLEFLIYFQGNSAPDKSGLPSDRFSAERTGGSVSTLTIQRTQQEDSAVYLCASSLTGSQPQHFGDGTRLSIL.

The sample holds a few counts of this clone. This chain links TRBV7-6 with TRBJ1-4; TRBD1 is a possible D gene (6 bases). Per the germline V gene, CDR1 is SGHVS and CDR2 is FNYEAQ. Trimming stripped 3 bases from V and 8 bases from J, with 16 bases between. The CDR3 consists of 15 residues. The CDR3 spells CASSFSGEQGEKLFF. The CDR3 nucleotides read TGTGCCAGCAGCTTCTCAGGGGAGCAAGGCGAAAAACTGTTTTTT.

The chain couples TRBV7-3 to TRBJ1-1; 7 nucleotides agree with TRBD1. V was clipped by 5 bases and J by 8 bases; unmatched bases: 11. CDR3 size: 14 residues. CDR1 is SGHTA, CDR2 FQGTGA, per germline. CDR3 sequence (DNA): TGTGCCAGCAGCATAGAGGGACAGACTTCGGAAGCTTTCTTT. Encoded protein: CASSIEGQTSEAFF.

This chain connects TRBV29-1 to TRBJ2-1, with 9 bases lining up with TRBD1. The CDR3 consists of 13 residues. Germline V gives CDR1 SQVTM, CDR2 ANQGSEA. V was clipped by 8 bases and J by 1 base; unmatched bases: 3. The CDR3 coding sequence is TGCAGCTCCGGGACAGGGTCCTACAATGAGCAGTTCTTC. Translated: CSSGTGSYNEQFF.

This chain connects TRBV10-3 to TRBJ1-3; TRBD1 matches at 9 bases. V lost 2 bases to trimming and J lost 0 bases; unmatched junction nucleotides: 14. Per the germline V gene, CDR1 is ENHRY and CDR2 is SYGVKD. The CDR3 contains 20 residues. The CDR3 is CAISERFPGTGTFSGNTIYF. The CDR3, as DNA: TGTGCCATCAGTGAGAGGTTCCCCGGGACAGGGACATTCTCTGGAAACACCATATATTTT.

The chain uses TRBV7-8 and TRBJ2-5; the match to TRBD1 covers 7 bases. The tail of the sequence fits TRBJ2-7 better, so the J call may be wrong. The CDR3 sequence is 13 residues long. In germline, CDR1 is SGHVS, CDR2 FQNEAQ. This CDR3 is CASRSTGAYEQYF. In nucleotides, the CDR3 is TGTGCCAGCAGAAGTACAGGGGCCTACGAGCAGTACTTC.

The chain links TRBV7-2 to TRBJ2-2, with 7 bases matching TRBD1. The CDR3 runs to 18 residues. The germline V gene has CDR1 SGHTA and CDR2 FQGNSA. Trimming at V came to 5 bases and at J to 4 bases, leaving 16 bases not matched to a gene. The CDR3 nucleotides are TGTGCCAGCAGCCCGGAAGGGACAGCCTTTTTGGTCACCGGGGAGCTGTTTTTT. It yields the protein CASSPEGTAFLVTGELFF.

This clone was picked up one time. The V call is TRBV27, the J call TRBJ2-3; 8 nucleotides align to TRBD1. The CDR3 covers 15 residues. The J segment lost 4 bases and the V segment lost 5 bases, leaving 8 bases of the junction unmatched. Germline CDR1 is MNHEY and CDR2 is SMNVEV (reference sequence). Here the CDR3 reads CASSGQGSWPDTQYF. CDR3 in DNA: TGTGCCAGCAGTGGACAGGGATCCTGGCCAGATACGCAGTATTTT.

The rearrangement joins TRBV5-1 to TRBJ1-2, with 10 positions matching TRBD1. Germline V gene sequence: CDR1 SGHRS, CDR2 YFSETQ. The CDR3 is made up of 15 amino acids. V gave up 6 bases and J gave up 3 bases; unmatched junction bases: 8. CDR3 nucleotides: TGCGCCAGCAAGACAGGGGGCGCTGAAGACTATGGCTACACCTTC. Translation: CASKTGGAEDYGYTF.

Details on this clone: The CDR3 ends on some other residue instead of the conserved phenylalanine or tryptophan, so this is likely a read error. V usage is TRBV30 and J usage is TRBJ1-1; 7 bases align to TRBD1. The length of the CDR3 is 10 residues. Germline V lookup: CDR1 GTSNPN, CDR2 SVGIG (reference sequence). J was trimmed by 9 bases and V by 4 bases; bases with no gene match: 2. The chain's CDR3 is CAWKTGQAFV. The CDR3 DNA is TGTGCCTGGAAGACAGGGCAAGCTTTCGTT.

This clone was detected only a few times. The chain uses TRBV7-9 and TRBJ1-4, with D hard to call. In germline, CDR1 is SEHNR, CDR2 FQNEAQ (reference sequence). This CDR3 spans 18 amino acids. The V gene lost 6 bases and the J gene lost 3 bases, with 23 bases spanning the gap. CDR3 bases: TGTGCCAGCAGTTCCTTTGGCAGGTTCAAAGGTGCTAATGAAAAACTGTTTTTT. Translation: CASSSFGRFKGANEKLFF.

This clone was seen only once. The chain joins TRBV2 to TRBJ2-1, with D possibly matching TRBD2 (6 bases). V was pared by 7 bases and J by 8 bases, with 12 bases between. The CDR3 covers 12 residues. Germline assignment: CDR1 SNHLY and CDR2 FYNNEI. For the CDR3, the DNA is TGTGCCAGCAATGGAGGGGTGGATGAGCAGTTCTTC. It translates to CASNGGVDEQFF.